This TCR beta chain was sequenced for a study of T-cell memory formation after mild COVID-19. At the level of the study: Clustering of TCRs was largely donor specific. General study points: The study detected some responding clones in pre-infection memory, suggesting cross-reactive memory joined.

Amplification by 5'RACE using constant-segment primers produced TCR alpha and TCR beta cDNA libraries that carried sample barcodes and UMIs. MiXCR, run by TCRdb on the 5' RACE reads, gives a single entry per CDR3 protein. This table has 400,000 to 450,000 distinct CDR3 sequences, approximately 19% appearing once. Trimming removed 3 bases at V and 0 bases at J, with 11 bases between. This CDR3 contains 15 residues. Germline V gene data show CDR1 as SGHTA and CDR2 as FQGNSA. About this clonotype itself: Its matching antigen is unknown.

The chain links TRBV7-2 to TRBJ1-1; D is perhaps TRBD1 (5 bases). Sequencing was performed on PBMCs or a T cell subset sorted from them (not recorded which). The sequence came from a man aged 18 to 35 who had mild COVID-19 (a few samples of this study predate the infection). Cell type and time point are not known. CDR3 nucleotide sequence: TGTGCCAGCAGCTTGTCGACAGCTTTGAACACTGAAGCTTTCTTT. Translation gives CASSLSTALNTEAFF. The whole variable domain, filled in from reference TRBV7-2 and TRBJ1-1, reads GAGVSQSPSNKVTEKGKDVELRCDPISGHTALYWYRQSLGQGLEFLIYFQGNSAPDKSGLPSDRFSAERTGGSVSTLTIQRTQQEDSAVYLCASSLSTALNTEAFFGQGTRLTVV.